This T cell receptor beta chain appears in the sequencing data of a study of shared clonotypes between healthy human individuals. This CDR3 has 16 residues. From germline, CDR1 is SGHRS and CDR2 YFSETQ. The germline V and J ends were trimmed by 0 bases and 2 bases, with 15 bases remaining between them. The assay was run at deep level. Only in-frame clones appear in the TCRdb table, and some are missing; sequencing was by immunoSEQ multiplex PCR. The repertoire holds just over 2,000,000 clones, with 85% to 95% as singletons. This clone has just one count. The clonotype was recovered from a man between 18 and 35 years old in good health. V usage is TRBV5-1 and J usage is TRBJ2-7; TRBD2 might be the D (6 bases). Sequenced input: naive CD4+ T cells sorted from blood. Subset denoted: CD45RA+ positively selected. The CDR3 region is CASSLAGIAATYEQYF. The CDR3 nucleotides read TGCGCCAGCAGCTTGGCCGGGATAGCGGCAACCTACGAGCAGTACTTC.